The entry that follows covers one T cell receptor (beta chain) sequence. The sample originates from a study of blood T cells in healthy people across ages. Trimming cost V 8 bases and J 2 bases, with 15 bases left between them. The CDR3 runs 15 residues. Germline CDR1 and CDR2: SEHNR and FQNEAQ (reference sequence). Together with a sample-barcoded 5' primer, a J-beta primer mix was included in a second PCR lasting about 6 to 11 cycles. TCRdb re-derived calls from the 5' RACE reads in MiXCR, one entry per CDR3 protein. The table lists around 820,000 distinct CDR3 sequences, 25% of them singletons. The same sample was also used in a study of T cells of mothers and their children.

The sequenced material came from blood. This clonotype originated in a boy between 10 and 17 years old in good health. This chain links TRBV7-9 with TRBJ1-4; maybe TRBD1 (6 bases). CDR3 loop: CASSWAGATNEKLFF. The CDR3 coding sequence is TGTGCCAGCTCCTGGGCAGGGGCGACTAATGAAAAACTGTTTTTT.